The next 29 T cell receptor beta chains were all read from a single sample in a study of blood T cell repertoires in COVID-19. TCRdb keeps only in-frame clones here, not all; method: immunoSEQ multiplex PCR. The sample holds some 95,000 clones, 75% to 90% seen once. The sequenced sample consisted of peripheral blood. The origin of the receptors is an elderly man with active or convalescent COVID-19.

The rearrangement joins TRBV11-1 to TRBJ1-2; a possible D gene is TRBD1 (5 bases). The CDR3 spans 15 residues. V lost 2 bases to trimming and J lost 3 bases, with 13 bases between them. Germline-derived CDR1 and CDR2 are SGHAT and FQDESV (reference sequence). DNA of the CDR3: TGTGCCAGCAGCTTACGGTCAGGGCGAGACTATGGCTACACCTTC. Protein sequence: CASSLRSGRDYGYTF.

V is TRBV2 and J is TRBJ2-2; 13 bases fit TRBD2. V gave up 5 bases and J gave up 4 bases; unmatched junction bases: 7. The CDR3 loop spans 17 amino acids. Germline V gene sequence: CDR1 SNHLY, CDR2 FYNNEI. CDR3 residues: CASSRTSGRLGTGELFF. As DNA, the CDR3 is TGTGCCAGCAGTCGGACTAGCGGGAGATTGGGCACCGGGGAGCTGTTTTTT.

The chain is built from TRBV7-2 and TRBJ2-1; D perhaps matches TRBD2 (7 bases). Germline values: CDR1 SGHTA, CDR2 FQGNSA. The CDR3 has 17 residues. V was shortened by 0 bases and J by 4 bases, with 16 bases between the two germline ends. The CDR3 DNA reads TGTGCCAGCAGCTTAGCTACGGGGGGCCGCGGATACAATGAGCAGTTCTTC. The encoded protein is CASSLATGGRGYNEQFF.

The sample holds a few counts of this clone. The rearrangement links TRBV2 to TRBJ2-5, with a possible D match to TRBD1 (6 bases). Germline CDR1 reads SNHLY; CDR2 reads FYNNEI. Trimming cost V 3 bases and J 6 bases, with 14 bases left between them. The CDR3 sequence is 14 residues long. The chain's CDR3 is CASSEDQGWQTQYF. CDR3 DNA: TGTGCCAGCAGTGAGGATCAGGGGTGGCAGACCCAGTACTTC.

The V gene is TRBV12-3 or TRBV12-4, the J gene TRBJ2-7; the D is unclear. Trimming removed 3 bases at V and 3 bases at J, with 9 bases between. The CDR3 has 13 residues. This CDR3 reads CASSFGFSYEQYF. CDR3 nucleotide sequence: TGTGCCAGCAGTTTTGGTTTCAGCTACGAGCAGTACTTC.

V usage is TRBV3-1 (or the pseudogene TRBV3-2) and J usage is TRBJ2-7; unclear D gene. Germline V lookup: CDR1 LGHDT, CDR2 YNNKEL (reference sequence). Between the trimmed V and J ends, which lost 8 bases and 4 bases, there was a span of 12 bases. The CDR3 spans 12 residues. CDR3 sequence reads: CASSSNGYEQYF. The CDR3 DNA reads TGTGCCAGCTCTTCTAACGGGTACGAGCAGTACTTC.

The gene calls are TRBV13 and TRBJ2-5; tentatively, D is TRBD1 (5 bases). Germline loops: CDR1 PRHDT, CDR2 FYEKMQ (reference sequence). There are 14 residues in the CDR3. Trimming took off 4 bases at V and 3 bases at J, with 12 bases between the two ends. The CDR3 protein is CASSYQGREETQYF. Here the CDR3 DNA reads TGTGCCAGCAGCTACCAGGGCAGGGAAGAGACCCAGTACTTC. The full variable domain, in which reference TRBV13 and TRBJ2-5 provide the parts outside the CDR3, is AAGVIQSPRHLIKEKRETATLKCYPIPRHDTVYWYQQGPGQDPQFLISFYEKMQSDKGSIPDRFSAQQFSDYHSELNMSSLELGDSALYFCASSYQGREETQYFGPGTRLLVL.

The CDR3, as DNA: TGTGCCAGCACCCTTTGGGGCGGGAGTAGCACAGATACGCAGTATTTT. Its translation is CASTLWGGSSTDTQYF. The chain carries TRBV28 and TRBJ2-3; 7 bases are shared with TRBD2. This CDR3 has 16 residues. J was trimmed by 0 bases and V by 7 bases; bases with no gene match: 10. The V gene's germline CDR1 is MDHEN and CDR2 SYDVKM.

This CDR3 is CASGRPGWLAKQETQYF. In DNA form, the CDR3 reads TGTGCTAGTGGGCGGCCGGGATGGCTAGCGAAGCAAGAGACCCAGTACTTC. The chain is built from TRBV12-5 and TRBJ2-5; tentatively, D is TRBD2 (6 bases). This CDR3 has 17 amino acids. Between the trimmed V and J ends, which lost 6 bases and 2 bases, there was a span of 22 bases. Germline assignment: CDR1 LGHNT and CDR2 FRNRAP.

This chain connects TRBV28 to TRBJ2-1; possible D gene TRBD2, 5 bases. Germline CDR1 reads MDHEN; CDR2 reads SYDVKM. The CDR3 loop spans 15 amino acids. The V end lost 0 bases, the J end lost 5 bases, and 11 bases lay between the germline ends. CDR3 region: CASSLWTTLHNEQFF. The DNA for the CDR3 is TGTGCCAGCAGTTTATGGACTACCCTTCACAATGAGCAGTTCTTC.

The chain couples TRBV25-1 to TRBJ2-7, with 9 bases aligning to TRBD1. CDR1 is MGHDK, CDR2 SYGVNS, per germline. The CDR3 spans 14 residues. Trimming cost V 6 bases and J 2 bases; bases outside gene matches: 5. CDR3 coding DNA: TGTGCCAGCAGCCGACAGGGGGGTCCCTACGAGCAGTACTTC. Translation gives CASSRQGGPYEQYF.

The chain's CDR3 is CATSRDLFTGVDQPQHF. In DNA form, the CDR3 reads TGTGCCACCAGCAGAGATCTTTTTACAGGAGTCGATCAGCCCCAGCATTTT. The chain carries TRBV15 and TRBJ1-5; tentatively, D is TRBD1 (5 bases). V was pared by 0 bases and J by 5 bases, with 17 bases between. Germline assignment: CDR1 LNHNV and CDR2 YYDKDF (reference sequence). The CDR3 has 17 residues.

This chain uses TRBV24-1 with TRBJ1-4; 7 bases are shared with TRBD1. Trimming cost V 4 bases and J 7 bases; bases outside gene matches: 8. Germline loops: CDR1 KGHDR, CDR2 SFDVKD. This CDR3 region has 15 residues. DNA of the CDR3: TGTGCCACCAGTGACCACAGGGGTGGAGGTGAAAAACTGTTTTTT. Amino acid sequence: CATSDHRGGGEKLFF.

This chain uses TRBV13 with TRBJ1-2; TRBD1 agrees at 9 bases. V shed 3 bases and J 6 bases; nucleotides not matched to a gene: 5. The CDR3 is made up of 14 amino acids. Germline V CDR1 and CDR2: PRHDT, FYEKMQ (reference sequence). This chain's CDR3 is CASSFNRGRDGYTF. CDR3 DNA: TGTGCCAGCAGCTTTAACAGGGGGCGAGATGGCTACACCTTC.

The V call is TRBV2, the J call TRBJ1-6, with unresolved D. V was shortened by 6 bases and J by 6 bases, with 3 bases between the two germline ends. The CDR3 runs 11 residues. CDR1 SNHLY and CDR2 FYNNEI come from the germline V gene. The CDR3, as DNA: TGTGCCAGCAGCCTTAATTCACCCCTCCACTTT. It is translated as CASSLNSPLHF.

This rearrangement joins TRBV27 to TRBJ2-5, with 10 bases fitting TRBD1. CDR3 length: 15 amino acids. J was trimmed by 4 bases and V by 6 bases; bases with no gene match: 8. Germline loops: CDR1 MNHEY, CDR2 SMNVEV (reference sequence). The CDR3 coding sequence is TGTGCCAGCAGACCCCGGGACAGGGGAAGAGAGACCCAGTACTTC. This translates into CASRPRDRGRETQYF.

The CDR3 spells CSVAASGAQYF. The CDR3 DNA is TGCAGCGTTGCGGCTAGCGGTGCGCAGTATTTT. The chain links TRBV29-1 to TRBJ2-3, with 7 nucleotides matching TRBD2. CDR3 length: 11 residues. Trimming took 4 bases from V and 10 from J; bases not matched to a gene: 5. Germline-derived CDR1 and CDR2 are SQVTM and ANQGSEA.

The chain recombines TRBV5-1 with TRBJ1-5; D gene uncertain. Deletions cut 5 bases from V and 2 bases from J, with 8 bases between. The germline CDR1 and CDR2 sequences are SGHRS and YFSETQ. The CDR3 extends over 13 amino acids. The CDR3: CASSEGRNQPQHF. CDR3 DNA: TGCGCCAGCAGTGAGGGTCGCAATCAGCCCCAGCATTTT.

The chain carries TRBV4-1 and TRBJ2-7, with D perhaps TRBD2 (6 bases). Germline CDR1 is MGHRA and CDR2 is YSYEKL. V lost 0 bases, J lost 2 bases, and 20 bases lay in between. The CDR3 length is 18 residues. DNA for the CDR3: TGCGCCAGCAGCCAAGATCCGGGGAGCGGGCGGTTCGCCTACGAGCAGTACTTC. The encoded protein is CASSQDPGSGRFAYEQYF.

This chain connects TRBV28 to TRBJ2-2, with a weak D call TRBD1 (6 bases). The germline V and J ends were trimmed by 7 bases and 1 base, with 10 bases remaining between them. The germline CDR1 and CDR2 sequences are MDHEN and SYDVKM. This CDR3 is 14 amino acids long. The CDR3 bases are TGTGCCAGCACCTCGGACAGGAACACCGGGGAGCTGTTTTTT. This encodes CASTSDRNTGELFF.

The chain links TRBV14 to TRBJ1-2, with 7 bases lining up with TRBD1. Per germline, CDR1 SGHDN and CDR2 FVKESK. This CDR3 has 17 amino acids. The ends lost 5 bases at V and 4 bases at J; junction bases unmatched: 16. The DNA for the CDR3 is TGTGCCAGCAGCAAGGGCACAGGGGACCCCCGCGGCTATGGCTACACCTTC. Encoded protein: CASSKGTGDPRGYGYTF.

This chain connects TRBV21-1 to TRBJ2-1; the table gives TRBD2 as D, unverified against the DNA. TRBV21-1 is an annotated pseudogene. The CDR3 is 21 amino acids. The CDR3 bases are TGTGCCAGCACGGAATCAGCCGGGACTAGCGGGTGGAGGAGCTCCTACAATGAGCAGTTCTTC. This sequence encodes CASTESAGTSGWRSSYNEQFF.

CDR3 sequence reads: CASSLGNGQGDGYTF. The CDR3 bases are TGTGCCAGCAGCTTAGGAAATGGACAGGGGGATGGCTACACCTTC. This chain uses TRBV7-2 with TRBJ1-2; 10 bases are a match to TRBD1. The CDR3 is 15 residues long. The trim removed 1 base at V and 6 bases at J, leaving 5 bases unmatched. In germline, CDR1 is SGHTA, CDR2 FQGNSA.

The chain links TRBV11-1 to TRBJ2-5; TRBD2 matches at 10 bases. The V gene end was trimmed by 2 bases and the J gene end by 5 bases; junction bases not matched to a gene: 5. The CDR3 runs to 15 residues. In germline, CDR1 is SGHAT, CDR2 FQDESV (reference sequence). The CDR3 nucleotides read TGTGCCAGCAGCTTAAGGACTAGCGGTGGGGAGACCCAGTACTTC. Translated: CASSLRTSGGETQYF.

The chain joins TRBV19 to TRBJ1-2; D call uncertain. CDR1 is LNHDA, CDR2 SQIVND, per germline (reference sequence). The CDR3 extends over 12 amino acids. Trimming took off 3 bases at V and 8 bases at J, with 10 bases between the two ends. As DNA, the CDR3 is TGTGCCAGTAGTATCGAGCGTTTGGGCTACACCTTC. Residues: CASSIERLGYTF.

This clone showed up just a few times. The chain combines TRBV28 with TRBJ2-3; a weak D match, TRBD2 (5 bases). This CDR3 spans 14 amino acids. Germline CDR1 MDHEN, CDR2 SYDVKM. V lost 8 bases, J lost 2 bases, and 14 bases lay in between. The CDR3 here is CASGRRLHTDTQYF. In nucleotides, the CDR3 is TGTGCCAGCGGAAGGAGGTTACACACAGATACGCAGTATTTT.

CDR3 amino acids: CASSSSFGELYGYTF. The CDR3 DNA is TGTGCCAGCAGTTCCTCCTTCGGAGAGCTTTATGGCTACACCTTC. The chain combines TRBV7-2 with TRBJ1-2; D is uncertain. Between the trimmed V and J ends, which lost 6 bases and 5 bases, there was a span of 19 bases. Germline CDR1 SGHTA, CDR2 FQGNSA. The length of the CDR3 is 15 residues.

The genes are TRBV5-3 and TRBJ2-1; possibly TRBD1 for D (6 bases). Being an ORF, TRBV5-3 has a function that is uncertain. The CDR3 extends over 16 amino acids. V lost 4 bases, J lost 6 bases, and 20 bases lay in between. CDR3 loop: CARSPTGPGPPNEQFF. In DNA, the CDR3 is TGTGCCAGAAGCCCGACAGGACCCGGCCCCCCCAATGAGCAGTTCTTC.

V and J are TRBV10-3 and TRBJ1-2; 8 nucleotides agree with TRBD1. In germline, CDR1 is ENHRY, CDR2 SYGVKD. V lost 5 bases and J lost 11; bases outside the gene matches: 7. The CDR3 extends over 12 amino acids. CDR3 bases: TGTGCCATCAGTTTGGGACAGGCGATATACACCTTC. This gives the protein CAISLGQAIYTF.